The T cell receptor (beta chain) described here comes from a study of human T cells and chemical hapten exposure. This clonotype turned up a few times. What it binds is not known. Specified time point: healthy volunteer bleed at 2 weeks. The total RNA was obtained from whole blood that was not fractionated. Study outcomes and limitations: DPC sensitization produced no change in TCRs with frequency above 1 in 1000.

CDR3 size: 16 residues. Germline lookup yields CDR1 SGHRS and CDR2 YFSETQ. The V and J ends lost 1 base and 6 bases respectively, with 17 bases between them. The library attached unique molecular identifiers to individual cDNA molecules. Using its own MiXCR run on the RACE reads, TCRdb lists one record per CDR3 protein. The sample has approximately 97,000 distinct CDR3 sequences, about 8.7% seen once; the top ten hold approximately 2.9%. The receptor's source is a female donor in good health. Some clones in this sample may be carry-over from other donors' samples. The J gene is TRBJ2-1, the V gene TRBV5-1, with a possible D match to TRBD2 (6 bases). Sequences were obtained from whole blood. CDR3 bases: TGCGCCAGCAGCTTGAGGCGCTCGGGAGTTAGCAATGAGCAGTTCTTC. Its protein is CASSLRRSGVSNEQFF.